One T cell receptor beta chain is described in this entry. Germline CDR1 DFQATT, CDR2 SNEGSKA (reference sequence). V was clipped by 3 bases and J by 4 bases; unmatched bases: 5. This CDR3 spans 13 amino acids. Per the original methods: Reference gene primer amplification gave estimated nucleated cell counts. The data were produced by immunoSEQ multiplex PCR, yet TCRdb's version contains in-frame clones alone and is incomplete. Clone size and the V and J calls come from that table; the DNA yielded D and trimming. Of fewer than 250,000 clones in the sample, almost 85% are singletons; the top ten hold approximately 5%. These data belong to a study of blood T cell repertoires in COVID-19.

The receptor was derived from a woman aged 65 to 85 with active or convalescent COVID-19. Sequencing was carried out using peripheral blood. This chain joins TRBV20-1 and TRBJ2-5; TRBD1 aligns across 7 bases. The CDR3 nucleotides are TGCAGTGCTAGTTCGACAGGGCGAGAGACCCAGTACTTC. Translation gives CSASSTGRETQYF.